A single sample gave rise to the 30 T cell receptor beta chains below, sequenced in a study of graft-versus-host responses after intestinal transplantation. Using immunoSEQ multiplex PCR, the repertoire was profiled, and TCRdb retains in-frame clones only, with some absent. The sample includes about 94,000 clones, 90% to 95% of them seen just once. These receptors' antigens are unknown. The sample was unstimulated CD8+ T cells sorted from spleen or lymph node cells, taken before intestinal transplant. Source of these receptors: a human donor who received an intestinal transplant.

This clone came up once. The V call is TRBV4-1, the J call TRBJ2-7; 7 positions agree with TRBD2. CDR3 length: 15 amino acids. The germline CDR1 and CDR2 sequences are MGHRA and YSYEKL. The V and J ends lost 0 bases and 0 bases, in that order; junction bases with no gene match: 2. In DNA form, the CDR3 reads TGCGCCAGCAGCCAAGATCGGGAGGCCTCCTACGAGCAGTACTTC. It is translated as CASSQDREASYEQYF.

This sequence joins TRBV11-2 and TRBJ2-3, with 8 bases lining up with TRBD1. The germline gives CDR1 SGHAT, CDR2 FQNNGV. The CDR3 runs to 16 residues. V lost 4 bases and J lost 1; bases outside the gene matches: 7. CDR3: CASSYPPGQGTDTQYF. The CDR3 DNA is TGTGCCAGCAGCTATCCTCCGGGACAGGGCACAGATACGCAGTATTTT. Supplemented by reference TRBV11-2 and TRBJ2-3, the full variable domain reads EAGVAQSPRYKIIEKRQSVAFWCNPISGHATLYWYQQILGQGPKLLIQFQNNGVVDDSQLPKDRFSAERLKGVDSTLKIQPAKLEDSAVYLCASSYPPGQGTDTQYFGPGTRLTVL.

The rearrangement uses TRBV6-5 and TRBJ2-7; possibly TRBD1 for D (5 bases). Germline V gives CDR1 MNHEY, CDR2 SVGAGI. V lost 5 bases and J lost 5, with 16 bases in between. The CDR3 runs 14 residues. Here the CDR3 reads CASSPSGQSDEQYF. CDR3 in DNA: TGTGCCAGCAGTCCTTCAGGGCAGAGTGACGAGCAGTACTTC.

The chain couples TRBV7-9 to TRBJ2-2; 11 positions match TRBD2. CDR1 and CDR2 (germline): SEHNR, FQNEAQ (reference sequence). Trimming at V came to 10 bases and at J to 0 bases, leaving 4 bases not matched to a gene. CDR3 length equals 15 residues. In DNA form, the CDR3 reads TGTGCCATCCGGACTAGCGGGCCGAACACCGGGGAGCTGTTTTTT. Amino acid sequence: CAIRTSGPNTGELFF.

This chain links TRBV28 with TRBJ2-1, with 7 bases lining up with TRBD1. Germline V gives CDR1 MDHEN, CDR2 SYDVKM. This CDR3 spans 17 amino acids. Trimming removed 3 bases from V and 8 bases from J; junction bases left unmatched: 16. The CDR3 DNA reads TGTGCCAGCAGTTTGGTTAGGGGGCCCCTTTCTTTCGATGAGCAGTTCTTC. Its translation: CASSLVRGPLSFDEQFF.

The chain joins TRBV5-1 to TRBJ2-1; no reliable D call. The germline V and J ends were trimmed by 1 base and 5 bases, with 16 bases remaining between them. In germline, CDR1 is SGHRS, CDR2 YFSETQ. The CDR3 extends over 16 amino acids. In nucleotides, the CDR3 is TGCGCCAGCAGCTTGTATAACCCTACGATAAACAATGAGCAGTTCTTC. This codes for CASSLYNPTINNEQFF.

V is TRBV5-3 and J is TRBJ2-7; possible D gene TRBD1, 6 bases. TRBV5-3 is an ORF, with its function uncertain. The V and J ends lost 4 bases and 0 bases respectively, with 11 bases between them. The CDR3 contains 14 residues. The CDR3 sequence is CARSRRTDSYEQYF. The DNA for the CDR3 is TGTGCCAGAAGCAGGAGGACAGACTCCTACGAGCAGTACTTC.

V usage is TRBV11-2 and J usage is TRBJ2-1; TRBD1 aligns across 9 bases. The CDR3 sequence is 15 residues long. Unmatched junction bases numbered 5, after V lost 1 base and J lost 7 bases. The germline V gene encodes CDR1 SGHAT and CDR2 FQNNGV. The CDR3 spells CASSLGSDRGNEQFF. DNA for the CDR3: TGTGCCAGCAGCTTAGGTTCGGACAGGGGAAATGAGCAGTTCTTC.

The chain links TRBV28 to TRBJ2-7, with D possibly TRBD2 on 6 matching bases. The CDR3 runs to 12 residues. The germline CDR1 and CDR2 sequences are MDHEN and SYDVKM. The V end lost 5 bases, the J end lost 6 bases, and 11 bases lay between the germline ends. This CDR3 reads CASSETRGEQYF. DNA for the CDR3: TGTGCCAGCAGTGAGACTAGGGGCGAGCAGTACTTC.

The chain combines TRBV29-1 with TRBJ2-7; D unresolved. The CDR3 has 14 amino acids. The germline gives CDR1 SQVTM, CDR2 ANQGSEA. V dropped 3 bases and J dropped 0 bases, with 12 bases sitting between them. CDR3 sequence reads: CSVEGVSSSYEQYF. The CDR3 nucleotides read TGCAGCGTTGAGGGCGTCTCGAGCTCCTACGAGCAGTACTTC.

The chain employs TRBV2 and TRBJ2-5; 12 bases agree with TRBD2. The length of the CDR3 is 16 residues. The V gene's germline CDR1 is SNHLY and CDR2 FYNNEI. The J segment lost 0 bases and the V segment lost 4 bases, leaving 3 bases of the junction unmatched. The CDR3 spells CASSGTSGGYQETQYF. The CDR3 nucleotides read TGTGCCAGCAGTGGTACTAGCGGGGGGTACCAAGAGACCCAGTACTTC.

The chain links TRBV11-2 to TRBJ2-3; 11 positions agree with TRBD2. The CDR3 is 16 amino acids. The germline V gene has CDR1 SGHAT and CDR2 FQNNGV. The V segment lost 5 bases and the J segment 4 bases; nucleotides outside the gene matches: 8. The CDR3 nucleotides are TGTGCCAGCAGCCCCTTAGCGGGGGGGAGACCAGATACGCAGTATTTT. It specifies CASSPLAGGRPDTQYF.

The V call is TRBV4-2, the J call TRBJ2-2; 9 nucleotides agree with TRBD1. The germline V gene encodes CDR1 LGHNA and CDR2 YNFKEQ. There are 19 residues in the CDR3. Unmatched junction bases numbered 14, after V lost 0 bases and J lost 6 bases. The CDR3 loop reads CASSQDGTGRAGEAGELFF. As DNA, the CDR3 is TGTGCCAGCAGCCAAGATGGGACAGGGAGGGCGGGAGAGGCCGGGGAGCTGTTTTTT.

This chain joins TRBV4-1 and TRBJ2-3, with 8 nucleotides matching TRBD2. J was trimmed by 4 bases and V by 4 bases; bases with no gene match: 4. The CDR3 sequence is 14 residues long. CDR1 is MGHRA, CDR2 YSYEKL, per germline. This chain's CDR3 is CASSPRGGADTQYF. The CDR3 nucleotides read TGCGCCAGCAGCCCCCGGGGGGGAGCAGATACGCAGTATTTT.

The rearrangement uses TRBV21-1 and TRBJ1-2. TRBV21-1 represents a pseudogene. The CDR3 length is 16 residues. In nucleotides, the CDR3 is TGTGCCAGCAGCACCGGGGGGAGGGACCTTAACTATGGCTACACCTTC. It codes for CASSTGGRDLNYGYTF.

The chain couples TRBV28 to TRBJ1-5; possibly TRBD1 for D (5 bases). The germline V gene encodes CDR1 MDHEN and CDR2 SYDVKM. Trimming shortened V by 1 base and J by 0 bases, and 10 bases separated the two germline ends. This CDR3 region has 16 residues. CDR3 sequence reads: CASSLSPDSSNQPQHF. DNA for the CDR3: TGTGCCAGCAGTTTATCCCCAGACAGTAGCAATCAGCCCCAGCATTTT.

This clone came up once. V usage is TRBV7-9 and J usage is TRBJ1-2, with D unclear. Germline CDR1 is SEHNR and CDR2 is FQNEAQ (reference sequence). V gave up 5 bases and J gave up 6 bases, with 13 bases separating them. The CDR3 has 13 amino acids. The CDR3 loop reads CASSPPGRDGYTF. DNA for the CDR3: TGTGCCAGCAGCCCCCCCGGGAGAGATGGCTACACCTTC.

Remarks on this clone: At one of its ends the junction is not consistent with the germline gene, which may arise from a read error. The chain joins TRBV4-1 to TRBJ2-1; tentative D call: TRBD2 (5 bases). Germline-derived CDR1 and CDR2 are MGHRA and YSYEKL. This CDR3 has 15 residues. CDR3: CASRQDEGPYNEQFF. CDR3 sequence (DNA): TGCGCCAGCAGACAAGACGAGGGCCCTTACAATGAGCAGTTCTTC.

This sequence joins TRBV7-2 and TRBJ2-7; tentatively, D is TRBD1 (6 bases). The CDR3 sequence is 13 residues long. The germline V gene encodes CDR1 SGHTA and CDR2 FQGNSA. The V end was cut by 1 base, the J end by 7 bases, with 11 bases between. Here the CDR3 reads CASSLVGAREQYF. The CDR3 DNA reads TGTGCCAGCAGCTTAGTGGGGGCGCGAGAGCAGTACTTC.

The V call is TRBV12-5, the J call TRBJ2-5; 12 bases fit TRBD2. V lost 6 bases, J lost 0 bases, and 2 bases stayed unmatched. The CDR3 runs 15 residues. Germline-derived CDR1 and CDR2 are LGHNT and FRNRAP. CDR3 sequence reads: CASGLAGGYQETQYF. DNA for the CDR3: TGTGCTAGTGGCCTAGCGGGGGGGTACCAAGAGACCCAGTACTTC.

The rearrangement links TRBV2 to TRBJ1-1; TRBD1 matches at 9 bases. Germline V gene lookup returns CDR1 SNHLY and CDR2 FYNNEI. The CDR3 runs 14 residues. Unmatched junction bases numbered 3, after V lost 6 bases and J lost 1 base. The DNA of the CDR3 is TGTGCCAGCAGGGAGGGACAGGGGAACACTGAAGCTTTCTTT. As protein: CASREGQGNTEAFF.

V is TRBV5-5 and J is TRBJ2-1; 9 positions agree with TRBD2. Per germline, CDR1 SGHKS and CDR2 YYEKEE (reference sequence). The CDR3 has 15 amino acids. J lost 9 bases, V lost 4 bases, and 11 bases had no gene match. The CDR3: CASSPWGSGRTEQFF. In DNA, the CDR3 is TGTGCCAGCAGCCCCTGGGGTAGCGGGAGAACTGAGCAGTTCTTC.

The V and J genes are TRBV2 and TRBJ1-1; TRBD1 matches at 7 bases. Germline loops: CDR1 SNHLY, CDR2 FYNNEI. After removal of 4 bases from V and 2 bases from J, the junction contained 4 bases not matched to a gene. CDR3 size: 14 residues. CDR3 sequence: CASSVTGENTEAFF. CDR3 bases: TGTGCCAGCAGTGTCACAGGGGAAAACACTGAAGCTTTCTTT.

The genes are TRBV28 and TRBJ2-5, with D perhaps matching TRBD1 (6 bases). This CDR3 is 13 amino acids long. The germline CDR1 and CDR2 sequences are MDHEN and SYDVKM. V was pared by 8 bases and J by 2 bases, with 12 bases between. In nucleotides, the CDR3 is TGTGCCAGCGGGGTCAGGGGTCAAGAGACCCAGTACTTC. Translating it yields CASGVRGQETQYF.

This chain connects TRBV11-2 to TRBJ2-5; a possible D gene is TRBD2 (6 bases). Matching the DNA end better, TRBJ2-7 makes the J call doubtful. The CDR3 runs 12 residues. The V gene's germline CDR1 is SGHAT and CDR2 FQNNGV. DNA for the CDR3: TGTGCCAGCAGCTCCGGGACTTACGAGCAGTACTTC. This translates into CASSSGTYEQYF.

This rearrangement joins TRBV5-6 to TRBJ1-1; no reliable D call. V lost 0 bases to trimming and J lost 1 base, with 10 bases between them. The CDR3 contains 15 residues. Germline-derived CDR1 and CDR2 are SGHDT and YYEEEE. CDR3 DNA: TGTGCCAGCAGCTTGGCTGGAGGTTCGAACACTGAAGCTTTCTTT. Protein sequence: CASSLAGGSNTEAFF.

The chain combines TRBV12-5 with TRBJ2-5, with a possible D match to TRBD2 (6 bases). This CDR3 spans 13 amino acids. CDR1 is LGHNT and CDR2 is FRNRAP in the germline V gene. V lost 2 bases to trimming and J lost 3 bases, with 7 bases between them. The CDR3 region has the DNA TGTGCTAGTGGTTTGTCTAGCGAAGAGACCCAGTACTTC. Its protein product is CASGLSSEETQYF.

V gene TRBV5-4 combines with J gene TRBJ2-2; TRBD2 aligns across 7 bases. The CDR3 totals 16 residues. Per the germline V gene, CDR1 is SGHNT and CDR2 is YYREEE (reference sequence). The V and J ends lost 3 bases and 0 bases, in that order; junction bases with no gene match: 5. This CDR3 is CASSSDAGANTGELFF. CDR3 sequence (DNA): TGTGCCAGCAGCTCAGACGCGGGAGCGAACACCGGGGAGCTGTTTTTT.

The J gene is TRBJ1-1, the V gene TRBV4-2; TRBD1 matches at 8 bases. The V segment lost 0 bases and the J segment 0 bases; nucleotides outside the gene matches: 3. Germline CDR1 is LGHNA and CDR2 is YNFKEQ. The length of the CDR3 is 16 residues. The CDR3 nucleotides are TGTGCCAGCAGCCAAGAACCGGGACAGGTGAACACTGAAGCTTTCTTT. Encoded protein: CASSQEPGQVNTEAFF.

The chain is built from TRBV15 and TRBJ1-5; D is undetermined. Trimming shortened V by 2 bases and J by 0 bases, and 2 bases separated the two germline ends. This CDR3 comprises 13 residues. Germline CDR1 LNHNV, CDR2 YYDKDF (reference sequence). The CDR3 bases are TGTGCCACCAGCAGACATAGCAATCAGCCCCAGCATTTT. This encodes CATSRHSNQPQHF.